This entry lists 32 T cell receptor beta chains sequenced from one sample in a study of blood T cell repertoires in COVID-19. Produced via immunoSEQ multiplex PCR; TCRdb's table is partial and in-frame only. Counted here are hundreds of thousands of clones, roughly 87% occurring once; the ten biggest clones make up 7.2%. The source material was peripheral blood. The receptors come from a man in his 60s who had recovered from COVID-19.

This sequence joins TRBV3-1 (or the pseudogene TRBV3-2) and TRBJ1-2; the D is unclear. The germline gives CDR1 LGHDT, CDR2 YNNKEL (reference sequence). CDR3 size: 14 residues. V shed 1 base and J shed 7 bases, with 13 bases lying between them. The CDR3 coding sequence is TGTGCCAGCAGCCAAGTCGGAGGTAAAATTGGCTACACCTTC. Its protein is CASSQVGGKIGYTF.

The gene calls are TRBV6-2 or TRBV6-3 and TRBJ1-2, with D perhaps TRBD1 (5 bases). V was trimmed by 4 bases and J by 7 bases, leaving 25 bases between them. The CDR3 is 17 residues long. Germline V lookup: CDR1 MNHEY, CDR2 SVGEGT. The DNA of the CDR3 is TGTGCCAGCAGTTCGATTACGGGGACCGCCGGACTATCTGGCTACACCTTC. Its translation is CASSSITGTAGLSGYTF.

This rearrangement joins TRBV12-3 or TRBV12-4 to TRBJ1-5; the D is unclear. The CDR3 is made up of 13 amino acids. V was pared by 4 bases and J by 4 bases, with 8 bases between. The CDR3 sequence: CASSSGSNQPQHF. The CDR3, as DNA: TGTGCCAGCAGTTCCGGGTCGAATCAGCCCCAGCATTTT.

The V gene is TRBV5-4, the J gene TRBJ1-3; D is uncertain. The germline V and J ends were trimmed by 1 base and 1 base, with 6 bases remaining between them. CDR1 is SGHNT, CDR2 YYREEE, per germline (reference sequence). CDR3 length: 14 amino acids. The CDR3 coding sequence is TGTGCCAGCAGCTTGATGGAGTCTGGAAACACCATATATTTT. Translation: CASSLMESGNTIYF.

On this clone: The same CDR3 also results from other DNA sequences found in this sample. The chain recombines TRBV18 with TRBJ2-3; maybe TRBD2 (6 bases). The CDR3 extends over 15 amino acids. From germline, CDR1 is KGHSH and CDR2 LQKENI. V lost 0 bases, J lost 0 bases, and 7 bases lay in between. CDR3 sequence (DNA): TGTGCCAGCTCACCACCACTAGCCAGCACAGATACGCAGTATTTT. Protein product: CASSPPLASTDTQYF.

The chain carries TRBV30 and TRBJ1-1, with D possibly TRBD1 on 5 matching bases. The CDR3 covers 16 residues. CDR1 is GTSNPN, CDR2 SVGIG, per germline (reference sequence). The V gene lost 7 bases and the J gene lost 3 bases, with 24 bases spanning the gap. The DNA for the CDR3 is TGTGCCTCCTCAACTCTCAGCTGGTGGGGGGACACTGAAGCTTTCTTT. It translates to CASSTLSWWGDTEAFF.

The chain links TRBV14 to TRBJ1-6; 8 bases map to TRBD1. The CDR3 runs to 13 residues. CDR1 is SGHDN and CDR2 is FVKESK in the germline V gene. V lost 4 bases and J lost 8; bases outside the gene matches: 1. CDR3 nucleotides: TGTGCCAGCAGCCGACAGGGGTATTCACCCCTCCACTTT. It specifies CASSRQGYSPLHF.

The CDR3 nucleotides read TGTGCCATCAGTGGGGACAGGGTCGGCACTGAAGCTTTCTTT. Translated, it gives CAISGDRVGTEAFF. The chain uses TRBV10-3 and TRBJ1-1; 9 bases are shared with TRBD1. Germline CDR1 reads ENHRY; CDR2 reads SYGVKD. This CDR3 comprises 14 residues. Trimming took 4 bases from V and 4 from J; bases not matched to a gene: 4.

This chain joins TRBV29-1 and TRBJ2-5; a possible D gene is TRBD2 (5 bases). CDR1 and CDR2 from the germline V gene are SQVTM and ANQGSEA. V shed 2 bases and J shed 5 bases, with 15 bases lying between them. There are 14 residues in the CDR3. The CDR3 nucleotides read TGCAGCGTTGAACGGCCAGCGGTGAGGGAGACCCAGTACTTC. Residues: CSVERPAVRETQYF.

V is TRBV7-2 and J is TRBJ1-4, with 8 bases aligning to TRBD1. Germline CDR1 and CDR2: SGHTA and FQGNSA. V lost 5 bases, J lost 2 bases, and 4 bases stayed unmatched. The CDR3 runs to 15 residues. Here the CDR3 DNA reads TGTGCCAGCAGCCCTCAGGGGGCGACTAATGAAAAACTGTTTTTT. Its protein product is CASSPQGATNEKLFF.

CDR3: CASSDEGGVGGYTF. CDR3 DNA: TGTGCCAGCAGTGACGAAGGCGGGGTTGGGGGCTACACCTTC. This chain joins TRBV6-4 and TRBJ1-2; D call uncertain. Per germline, CDR1 MRHNA and CDR2 SNTAGT. The V gene lost 2 bases and the J gene lost 8 bases, with 15 bases spanning the gap. The length of the CDR3 is 14 residues.

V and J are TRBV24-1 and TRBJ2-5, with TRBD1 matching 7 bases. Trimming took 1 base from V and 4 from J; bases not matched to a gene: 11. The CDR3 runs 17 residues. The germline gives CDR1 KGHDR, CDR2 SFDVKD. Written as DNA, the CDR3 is TGTGCCACCAGTGATTTTGGTCTCAGGGGGATGGGAGAGACCCAGTACTTC. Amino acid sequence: CATSDFGLRGMGETQYF.

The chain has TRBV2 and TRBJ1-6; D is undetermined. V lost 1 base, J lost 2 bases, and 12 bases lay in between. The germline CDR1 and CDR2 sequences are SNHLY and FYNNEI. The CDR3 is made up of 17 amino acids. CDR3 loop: CASSEVLGEPYNSPLHF. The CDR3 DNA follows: TGTGCCAGCAGTGAAGTTCTGGGAGAACCCTATAATTCACCCCTCCACTTT.

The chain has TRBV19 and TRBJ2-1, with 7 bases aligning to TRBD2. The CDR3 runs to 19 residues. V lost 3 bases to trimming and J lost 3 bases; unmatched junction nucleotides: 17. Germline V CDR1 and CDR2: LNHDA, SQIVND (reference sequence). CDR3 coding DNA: TGTGCCAGTAGTATCCCAATAGGGTGGCTGGGAGGGGTCTACAATGAGCAGTTCTTC. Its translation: CASSIPIGWLGGVYNEQFF.

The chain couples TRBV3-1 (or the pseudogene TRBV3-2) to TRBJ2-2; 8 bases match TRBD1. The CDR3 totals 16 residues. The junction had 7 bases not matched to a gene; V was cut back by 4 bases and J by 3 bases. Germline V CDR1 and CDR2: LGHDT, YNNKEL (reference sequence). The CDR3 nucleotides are TGTGCCAGCAGCCCTGCACCGGGACAGGACACCGGGGAGCTGTTTTTT. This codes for CASSPAPGQDTGELFF.

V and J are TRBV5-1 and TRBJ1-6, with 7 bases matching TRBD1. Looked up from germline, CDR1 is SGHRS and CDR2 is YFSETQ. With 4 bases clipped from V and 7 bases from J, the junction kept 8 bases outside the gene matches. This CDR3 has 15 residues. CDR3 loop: CASSATGNGNSPLHF. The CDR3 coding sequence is TGCGCCAGCAGCGCGACAGGGAATGGGAATTCACCCCTCCACTTT. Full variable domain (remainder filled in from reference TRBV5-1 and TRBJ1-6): KAGVTQTPRYLIKTRGQQVTLSCSPISGHRSVSWYQQTPGQGLQFLFEYFSETQRNKGNFPGRFSGRQFSNSRSEMNVSTLELGDSALYLCASSATGNGNSPLHFGNGTRLTVT.

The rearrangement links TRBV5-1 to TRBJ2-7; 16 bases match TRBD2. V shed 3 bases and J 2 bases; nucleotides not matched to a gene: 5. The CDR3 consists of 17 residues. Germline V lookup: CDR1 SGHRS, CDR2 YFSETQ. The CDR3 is CASSYAGTSGGAYEQYF. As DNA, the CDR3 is TGCGCCAGCAGCTACGCCGGGACTAGCGGGGGGGCCTACGAGCAGTACTTC. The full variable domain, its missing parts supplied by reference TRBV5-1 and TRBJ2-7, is KAGVTQTPRYLIKTRGQQVTLSCSPISGHRSVSWYQQTPGQGLQFLFEYFSETQRNKGNFPGRFSGRQFSNSRSEMNVSTLELGDSALYLCASSYAGTSGGAYEQYFGPGTRLTVT.

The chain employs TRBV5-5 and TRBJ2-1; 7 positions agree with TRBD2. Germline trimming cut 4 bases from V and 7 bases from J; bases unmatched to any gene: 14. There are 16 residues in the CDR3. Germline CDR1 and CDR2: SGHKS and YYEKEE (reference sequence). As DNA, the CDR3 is TGTGCCAGCAGCCCCGCGGGACCGGGGGGAAGGAATGAGCAGTTCTTC. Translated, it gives CASSPAGPGGRNEQFF.

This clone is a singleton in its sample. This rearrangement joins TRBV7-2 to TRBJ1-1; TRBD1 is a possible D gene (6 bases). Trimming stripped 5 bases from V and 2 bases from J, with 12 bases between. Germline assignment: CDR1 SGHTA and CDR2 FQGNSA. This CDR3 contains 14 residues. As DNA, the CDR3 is TGTGCCAGCAGCCTCAAGGGGGTTAACACTGAAGCTTTCTTT. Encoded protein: CASSLKGVNTEAFF.

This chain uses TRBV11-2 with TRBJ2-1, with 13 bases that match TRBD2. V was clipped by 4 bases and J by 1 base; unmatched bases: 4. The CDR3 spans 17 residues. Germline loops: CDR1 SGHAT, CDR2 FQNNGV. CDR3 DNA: TGTGCCAGCAGCTCCCAGACTAGCGGGGGGTCCTACAATGAGCAGTTCTTC. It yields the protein CASSSQTSGGSYNEQFF.

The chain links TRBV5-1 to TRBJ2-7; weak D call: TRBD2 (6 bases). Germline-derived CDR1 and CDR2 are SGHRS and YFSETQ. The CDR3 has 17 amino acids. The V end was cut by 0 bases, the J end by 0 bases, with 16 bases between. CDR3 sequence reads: CASSLAPFGGSSYEQYF. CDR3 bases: TGCGCCAGCAGCTTGGCCCCCTTCGGGGGTAGCTCCTACGAGCAGTACTTC.

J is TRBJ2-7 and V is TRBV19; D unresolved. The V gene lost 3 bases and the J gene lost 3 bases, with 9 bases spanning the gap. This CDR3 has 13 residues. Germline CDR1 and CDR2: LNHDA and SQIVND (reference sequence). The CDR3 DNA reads TGTGCCAGTAGTATCCCCAACATCTACGAGCAGTACTTC. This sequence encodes CASSIPNIYEQYF.

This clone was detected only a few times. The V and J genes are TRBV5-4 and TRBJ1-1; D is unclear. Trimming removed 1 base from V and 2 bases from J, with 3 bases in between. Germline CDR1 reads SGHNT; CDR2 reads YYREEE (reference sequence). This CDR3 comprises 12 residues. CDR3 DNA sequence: TGTGCCAGCAGCTTGCAAAACACTGAAGCTTTCTTT. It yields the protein CASSLQNTEAFF.

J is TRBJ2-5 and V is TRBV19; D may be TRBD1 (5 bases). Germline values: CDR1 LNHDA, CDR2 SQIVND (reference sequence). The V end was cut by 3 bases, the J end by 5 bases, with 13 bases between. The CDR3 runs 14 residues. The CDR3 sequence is CASSMGAAGETQYF. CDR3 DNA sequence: TGTGCCAGTAGTATGGGTGCCGCAGGGGAGACCCAGTACTTC.

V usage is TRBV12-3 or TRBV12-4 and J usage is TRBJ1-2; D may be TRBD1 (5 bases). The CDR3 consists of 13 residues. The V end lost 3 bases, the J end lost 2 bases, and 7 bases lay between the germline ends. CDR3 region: CASSFRENYGYTF. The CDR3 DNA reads TGTGCCAGCAGTTTCAGGGAAAACTATGGCTACACCTTC.

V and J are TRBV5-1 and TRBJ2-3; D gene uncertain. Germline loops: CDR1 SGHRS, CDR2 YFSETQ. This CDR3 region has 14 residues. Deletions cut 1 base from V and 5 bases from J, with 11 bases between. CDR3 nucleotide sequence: TGCGCCAGCAGCTTGACCAGTTTTATAGATACGCAGTATTTT. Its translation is CASSLTSFIDTQYF.

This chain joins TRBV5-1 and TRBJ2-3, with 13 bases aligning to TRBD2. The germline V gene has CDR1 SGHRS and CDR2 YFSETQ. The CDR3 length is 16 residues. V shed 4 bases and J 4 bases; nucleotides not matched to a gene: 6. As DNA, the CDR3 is TGCGCCAGCAGCCTCGGACTAGCGGGGGATGCAGATACGCAGTATTTT. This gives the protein CASSLGLAGDADTQYF.

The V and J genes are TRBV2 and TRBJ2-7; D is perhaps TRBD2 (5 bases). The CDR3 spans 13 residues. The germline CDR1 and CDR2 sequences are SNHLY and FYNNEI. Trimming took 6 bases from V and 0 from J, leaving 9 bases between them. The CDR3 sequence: CASRRASSYEQYV. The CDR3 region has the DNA TGTGCCAGCAGGCGGGCCAGCTCCTACGAGCAGTACGTC.

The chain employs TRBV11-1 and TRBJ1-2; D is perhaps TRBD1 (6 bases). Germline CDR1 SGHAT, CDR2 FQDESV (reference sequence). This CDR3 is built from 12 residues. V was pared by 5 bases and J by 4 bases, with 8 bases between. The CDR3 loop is CASSLDSYGYTF. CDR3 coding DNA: TGTGCCAGCAGCCTGGACAGCTATGGCTACACCTTC.

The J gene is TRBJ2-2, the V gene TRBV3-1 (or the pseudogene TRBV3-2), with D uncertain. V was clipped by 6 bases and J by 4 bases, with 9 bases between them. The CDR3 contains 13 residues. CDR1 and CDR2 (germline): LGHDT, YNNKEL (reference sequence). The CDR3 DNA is TGTGCCAGCAGTCTCTCCTCCACCGGGGAGCTGTTTTTT. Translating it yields CASSLSSTGELFF.

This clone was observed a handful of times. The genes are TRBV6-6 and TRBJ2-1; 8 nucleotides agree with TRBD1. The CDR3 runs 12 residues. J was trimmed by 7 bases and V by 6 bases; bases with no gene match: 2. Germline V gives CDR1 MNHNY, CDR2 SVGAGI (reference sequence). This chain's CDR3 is CASRRQGNEQFF. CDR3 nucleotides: TGTGCCAGCAGAAGACAGGGGAATGAGCAGTTCTTC.

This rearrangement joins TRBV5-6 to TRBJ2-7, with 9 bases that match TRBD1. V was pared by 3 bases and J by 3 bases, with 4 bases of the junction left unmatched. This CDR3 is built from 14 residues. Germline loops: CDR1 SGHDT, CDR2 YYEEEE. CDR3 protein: CASSSGTGNYEQYF. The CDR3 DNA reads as TGTGCCAGCAGCTCCGGGACAGGGAACTACGAGCAGTACTTC.